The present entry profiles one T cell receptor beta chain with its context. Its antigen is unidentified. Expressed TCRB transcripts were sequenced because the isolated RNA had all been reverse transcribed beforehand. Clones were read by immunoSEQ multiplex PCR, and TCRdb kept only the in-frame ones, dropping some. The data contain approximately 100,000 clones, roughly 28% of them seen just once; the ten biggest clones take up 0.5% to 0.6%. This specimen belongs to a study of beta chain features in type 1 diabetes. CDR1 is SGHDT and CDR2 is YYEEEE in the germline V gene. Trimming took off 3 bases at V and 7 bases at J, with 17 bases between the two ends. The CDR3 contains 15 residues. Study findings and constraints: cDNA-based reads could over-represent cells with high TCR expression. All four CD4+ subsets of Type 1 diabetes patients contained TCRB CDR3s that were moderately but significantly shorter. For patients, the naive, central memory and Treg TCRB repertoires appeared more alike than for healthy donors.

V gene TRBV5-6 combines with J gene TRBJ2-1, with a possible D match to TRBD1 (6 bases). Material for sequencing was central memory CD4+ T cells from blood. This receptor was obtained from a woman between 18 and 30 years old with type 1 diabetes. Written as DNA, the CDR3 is TGTGCCAGCAGCTCTCTTGGGCTACAGGGAAATGAGCAGTTCTTC. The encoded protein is CASSSLGLQGNEQFF.